The rows below give T cell receptor beta chains drawn from one sample of a study of blood T cell repertoires in COVID-19. The assay was immunoSEQ multiplex PCR, and TCRdb's table has in-frame clones only and misses some. Found here are 280,000 or so clones, around 89% of them singletons; the top ten hold about 1.7%. Sequences were obtained from PBMCs or T cells enriched from blood (not recorded which). The origin of the receptors is a young woman with acute COVID-19. Both conserved end residues are trimmed from each CDR3. Fields, in order: D gene, V gene, clone size, CDR3 protein. The D gene is left open where the match is weak. Size is omitted from some rows. Given values are once, few, many or a class for expanded clones.

d_call: TRBD2
v_call: TRBV29-1
clone_size: once
cdr3_aa: SVILGLAGGYEQY

d_call: NA
v_call: TRBV7-9
clone_size: NA
cdr3_aa: ASSAPGPGTDTQY

d_call: NA
v_call: TRBV7-9
clone_size: NA
cdr3_aa: ASSLMGAPVKLF

d_call: TRBD2
v_call: TRBV19
clone_size: NA
cdr3_aa: ASSTRLAIHHYEQY

d_call: TRBD1
v_call: TRBV19
clone_size: NA
cdr3_aa: ASTGHTGGIRAF

d_call: TRBD2
v_call: TRBV11-2
clone_size: NA
cdr3_aa: ASSFGFRGGEQY

d_call: NA
v_call: TRBV7-9
clone_size: NA
cdr3_aa: ASSLDPGLNTEAF

d_call: TRBD2
v_call: TRBV3-1/TRBV3-2
clone_size: NA
cdr3_aa: ASSQVGTSVFGELF

d_call: TRBD1
v_call: TRBV10-3
clone_size: NA
cdr3_aa: AISALGQEGSNQPQH

d_call: NA
v_call: TRBV5-6
clone_size: once
cdr3_aa: ASSAYRAGYT

d_call: NA
v_call: TRBV7-8
clone_size: NA
cdr3_aa: ASSAQGVENTIY

d_call: TRBD2
v_call: TRBV18
clone_size: NA
cdr3_aa: ASSPGLAGVLEQF

d_call: NA
v_call: TRBV7-9
clone_size: NA
cdr3_aa: ASSLGGIDGYT

d_call: TRBD2
v_call: TRBV6-2/TRBV6-3
clone_size: NA
cdr3_aa: ASSSGLAGSPRDTQY

d_call: NA
v_call: TRBV12-3/TRBV12-4
clone_size: once
cdr3_aa: ASSAITSTEAF

d_call: NA
v_call: TRBV19
clone_size: NA
cdr3_aa: ATQGFAIGEQF

d_call: NA
v_call: TRBV30
clone_size: NA
cdr3_aa: ACTGTNLYEQY

d_call: NA
v_call: TRBV30
clone_size: NA
cdr3_aa: AWKIGKLNVDRGYGYT

d_call: TRBD2
v_call: TRBV6-5
clone_size: NA
cdr3_aa: ASSRETSGHYEQY

d_call: TRBD1
v_call: TRBV3-1/TRBV3-2
clone_size: NA
cdr3_aa: ASSRQGERNQPQH

d_call: TRBD1
v_call: TRBV5-1
clone_size: NA
cdr3_aa: ASSLTGTGDEKLF

d_call: TRBD1
v_call: TRBV5-1
clone_size: NA
cdr3_aa: ASSLTGQGTVGELF

d_call: TRBD1
v_call: TRBV4-3
clone_size: NA
cdr3_aa: ASSPTLQGPTEAF

d_call: TRBD1
v_call: TRBV25-1
clone_size: NA
cdr3_aa: ASSESTGIDTQY

d_call: TRBD1
v_call: TRBV28
clone_size: NA
cdr3_aa: ASSRRTGVSPLH

d_call: TRBD2
v_call: TRBV27
clone_size: once
cdr3_aa: ASSKRESRYEQY